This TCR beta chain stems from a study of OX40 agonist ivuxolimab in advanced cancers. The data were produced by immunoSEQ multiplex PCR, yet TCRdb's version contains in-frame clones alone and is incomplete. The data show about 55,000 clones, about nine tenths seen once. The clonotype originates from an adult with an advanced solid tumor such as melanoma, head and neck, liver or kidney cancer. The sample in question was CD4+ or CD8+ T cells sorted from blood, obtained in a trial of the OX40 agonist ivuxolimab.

CDR3 DNA: TGTGCCAGCAGTTTAGTGGGCTATGGCTACACCTTC. Amino acid sequence: CASSLVGYGYTF. The chain uses TRBV28 and TRBJ1-2; D is unclear. Trimming stripped 2 bases from V and 4 bases from J, with 5 bases between. Germline CDR1 MDHEN, CDR2 SYDVKM. This CDR3 is built from 12 residues.